This TCR beta chain is drawn from a study of T cell responses to AZD1222 COVID-19 vaccine. Samples with a second dose at about 4 or about 12 weeks were pooled together. After removal of 5 bases from V and 5 bases from J, the junction contained 3 bases not matched to a gene. The CDR3 has 14 residues. Looked up from germline, CDR1 is SGHVS and CDR2 is FQNEAQ. Clones were read by immunoSEQ multiplex PCR, and TCRdb kept only the in-frame ones, dropping some. The sample lists about 140,000 clones; around 90% were seen once. Here the sequenced sample was peripheral blood, taken 28 days after the second AZD1222 dose. The TCR originated in an adult who received the AZD1222 COVID-19 vaccine. The chain couples TRBV7-8 to TRBJ1-6; 7 bases align to TRBD1. The CDR3 DNA is TGTGCCAGCAGCCACGGGACAGATAATTCACCCCTCCACTTT. This codes for CASSHGTDNSPLHF.